This TCR beta chain was observed in a study of CD8 T cells in Susac syndrome (dated by TCRdb to the late 2010s). A note on the overall study: Whether CD8+ T cell activation and differentiation in Susac syndrome was antigen driven was tested using repertoire sequencing. Clonality of the CD8+ T cell repertoire was compared between about a dozen healthy donors, approximately 14 Susac syndrome patients and approximately 16 multiple sclerosis patients.

High-throughput TCR beta sequencing profiled peripheral blood CD8+ and CD4+ T cells from healthy donors, Susac syndrome patients and multiple sclerosis patients. The multiple sclerosis controls were treatment-naive patients whose relapsing-remitting disease, either stable or active, fulfilled the revised McDonald criteria. Bulk CD8+ and CD4+ T cells were purified magnetically by negative isolation, whereas CD8+ TEMRA cells were enriched by FACS. Blood was collected in EDTA tubes and processed within 24 hours, with PBMCs isolated through density gradient centrifugation. PBMCs destined for TCR sequencing were cryopreserved in liquid nitrogen and later thawed in a 37 °C water bath. The sorted or isolated CD4+, CD8+ and CD8+ TEMRA cells had a purity of 90% or higher. Of note for this clonotype: Its binding antigen is unknown. No quality values exist for individual bases; no much larger clone is one base distant.

Per the germline V gene, LGHNA is the CDR1 and YNFKEQ is the CDR2. V is pared back by 0 bases and J by 7 bases, with 7 bases lying between the germline termini. The CDR3 holds 13 amino acids from the cysteine to the phenylalanine. Kept here is only the CDR3 DNA, which spans 39 bases and is read in frame from base 1. RNA was extracted with the RNeasy kit and 0.5 to 1 ug was reverse transcribed using random hexamers. TCR beta CDR3 regions were amplified with the immunoSEQ multiplex PCR assay covering 54 Vbeta and 13 Jbeta segments. To correct PCR amplification bias, a synthetic template baseline was used for both primer optimization and computational correction. Under the source paper's analysis protocol: Only productive sequences were kept, with reads annotated to V, D and J genes according to IMGT and analyzed in immunoSEQ Analyzer. To calculate clonality, Shannon entropy was normalized by log2 of the number of productive unique sequences and then subtracted from one. Public and private clones were assessed among the 100 most prevalent clones of each patient and control. Susac-specific clones were defined as absent from healthy and MS cohorts, about 1,100 published viral clones and other ImmuneACCESS disease sequences. TCRdb redid the processing of the public reads, applying fastp at Q25 and MiXCR, and retained in-frame beta chains. One record per CDR3 amino acid sequence lists the most common genes and DNA. TCRdb assigned the V and J calls; the authors' analysis was not used. The sample table contains hundreds of thousands of distinct CDR3 sequences; only one count was recorded for more than 70% of them. Around 0.12% of the sample rests with the top ten.

General findings and caveats noted by the study authors: The TCR sequencing and HLA analysis was acknowledged to have included a relatively small number of individuals.

The sequencing input was CD8+ T cells from PBMCs. This chain is built from TRBV4-2 and TRBJ1-5; no D gene call is confident. This sequence originates from a human donor with multiple sclerosis. The CDR3 sequence is CASSQDIGQPQHF. The DNA sequence is as follows: TGTGCCAGCAGCCAAGATATAGGACAGCCCCAGCATTTT.